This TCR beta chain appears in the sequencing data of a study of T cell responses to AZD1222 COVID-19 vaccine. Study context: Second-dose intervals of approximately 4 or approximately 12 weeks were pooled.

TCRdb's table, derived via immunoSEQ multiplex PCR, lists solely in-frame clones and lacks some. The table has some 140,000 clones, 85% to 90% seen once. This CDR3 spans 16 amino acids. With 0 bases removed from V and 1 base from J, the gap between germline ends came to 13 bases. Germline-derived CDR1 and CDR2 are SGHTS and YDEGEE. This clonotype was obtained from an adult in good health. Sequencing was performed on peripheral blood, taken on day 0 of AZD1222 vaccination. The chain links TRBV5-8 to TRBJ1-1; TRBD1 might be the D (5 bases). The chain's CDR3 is CASSLDAGQGNTEAFF. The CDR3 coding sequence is TGTGCCAGCAGCTTGGATGCAGGGCAAGGGAACACTGAAGCTTTCTTT.